These 17 T cell receptor beta chains share one sample of origin, sequenced in a study of blood T cell repertoires in COVID-19. The method was immunoSEQ multiplex PCR; TCRdb's version includes in-frame clones alone and lacks a portion of them. This repertoire shows about 120,000 clones, roughly 89% found once; its top ten account for 19%. What was sequenced was peripheral blood. The receptors derive from a human donor with acute or convalescent COVID-19. The donor label of this sample is uncertain.

V usage is TRBV7-2 and J usage is TRBJ2-1, with 9 bases lining up with TRBD2. V shed 0 bases and J 3 bases; nucleotides not matched to a gene: 3. Germline CDR1 SGHTA, CDR2 FQGNSA. This CDR3 has 16 amino acids. CDR3 region: CASSLAAGGLYNEQFF. CDR3 nucleotide sequence: TGTGCCAGCAGCTTAGCAGCGGGAGGCCTCTACAATGAGCAGTTCTTC.

The genes are TRBV5-1 and TRBJ2-1; TRBD2 aligns across 11 bases. With 3 bases clipped from V and 7 bases from J, the junction kept 9 bases outside the gene matches. There are 16 residues in the CDR3. Germline V gene lookup returns CDR1 SGHRS and CDR2 YFSETQ. CDR3 sequence (DNA): TGCGCCAGCAGCTCTGGGACTAGCGGTCATATGAATGAGCAGTTCTTC. Its translation: CASSSGTSGHMNEQFF.

The chain recombines TRBV5-1 with TRBJ2-7, with TRBD1 as a possible D gene (6 bases). The germline CDR1 and CDR2 sequences are SGHRS and YFSETQ. The CDR3 has 13 amino acids. Deletions cut 4 bases from V and 5 bases from J, with 13 bases between. CDR3 in amino acids: CASSLGYRDEQYF. CDR3 coding DNA: TGCGCCAGCAGCCTGGGGTACAGGGACGAGCAGTACTTC.

The chain is built from TRBV28 and TRBJ1-5; D is ambiguous. Germline-derived CDR1 and CDR2 are MDHEN and SYDVKM. V dropped 6 bases and J dropped 5 bases, with 17 bases sitting between them. CDR3 length equals 15 residues. The CDR3 protein is CASSDRGLTDQPQHF. Here the CDR3 DNA reads TGTGCCAGCAGCGACCGTGGACTGACCGATCAGCCCCAGCATTTT.

This chain joins TRBV6-2 or TRBV6-3 and TRBJ2-1; 12 bases are shared with TRBD2. Germline V gene lookup returns CDR1 MNHEY and CDR2 SVGEGT. With 1 base clipped from V and 1 base from J, the junction kept 8 bases outside the gene matches. This CDR3 comprises 19 residues. The CDR3 region is CASSYFNLLAGGSYNEQFF. The CDR3 DNA reads TGTGCCAGCAGTTACTTCAACTTGCTAGCGGGAGGGTCCTACAATGAGCAGTTCTTC.

This chain links TRBV28 with TRBJ2-1; D perhaps matches TRBD1 (8 bases). Germline V gives CDR1 MDHEN, CDR2 SYDVKM. V lost 5 bases and J 11 bases, leaving 22 bases between the germline ends. The CDR3 extends over 15 amino acids. The CDR3 loop reads CASSPQGVGGSKQFF. The CDR3, as DNA: TGTGCCAGCAGTCCACAGGGGGTTGGCGGGAGTAAGCAGTTCTTC.

This rearrangement joins TRBV3-1 (or the pseudogene TRBV3-2) to TRBJ2-5; 9 nucleotides line up with TRBD2. This CDR3 contains 17 residues. Germline V gene lookup returns CDR1 LGHDT and CDR2 YNNKEL (reference sequence). V shed 1 base, J shed 4 bases, and the junction held 10 bases outside the gene matches. The CDR3 region is CASSQVREGRRLETQYF. DNA for the CDR3: TGTGCCAGCAGCCAAGTGCGGGAGGGCCGTCGTTTAGAGACCCAGTACTTC.

The CDR3 here is CASSSLRTGGYTGELFF. The CDR3, as DNA: TGTGCCAGCAGTTCTTTAAGGACAGGGGGGTACACCGGGGAGCTGTTTTTT. The genes are TRBV28 and TRBJ2-2; 10 bases are shared with TRBD1. The junction had 8 bases not matched to a gene; V was cut back by 4 bases and J by 3 bases. There are 17 residues in the CDR3. Per germline, CDR1 MDHEN and CDR2 SYDVKM.

The chain has TRBV7-2 and TRBJ2-1, with 11 bases fitting TRBD2. Germline V gene data show CDR1 as SGHTA and CDR2 as FQGNSA. Trimming cost V 2 bases and J 5 bases; bases outside gene matches: 8. The CDR3 consists of 17 residues. The chain's CDR3 is CASSLSNSGRANNEQFF. The DNA of the CDR3 is TGTGCCAGCAGCTTATCTAATAGCGGGAGGGCCAACAATGAGCAGTTCTTC.

This chain connects TRBV4-2 to TRBJ2-5, with 10 bases fitting TRBD2. The CDR3 covers 15 residues. The J segment lost 5 bases and the V segment lost 4 bases, leaving 7 bases of the junction unmatched. Germline V gives CDR1 LGHNA, CDR2 YNFKEQ. CDR3 residues: CASSRSGGTGETQYF. CDR3 sequence (DNA): TGTGCCAGCAGCCGTAGCGGGGGGACGGGGGAGACCCAGTACTTC.

The rearrangement links TRBV5-6 to TRBJ1-4; 7 nucleotides align to TRBD1. V shed 4 bases and J 8 bases; nucleotides not matched to a gene: 11. The CDR3 consists of 15 residues. The V gene's germline CDR1 is SGHDT and CDR2 YYEEEE. CDR3 in DNA: TGTGCCAGCAGCCCAACCCCAGGGGGGAAAGAAAAACTGTTTTTT. This gives the protein CASSPTPGGKEKLFF.

This clone has just one count. The J gene is TRBJ2-7, the V gene TRBV19, with 8 bases identical to TRBD1. This CDR3 region has 15 residues. The V gene's germline CDR1 is LNHDA and CDR2 SQIVND (reference sequence). The ends lost 1 base at V and 4 bases at J; junction bases unmatched: 6. The CDR3 spells CASSIGQGARYEQYF. DNA for the CDR3: TGTGCCAGTAGTATAGGGCAGGGGGCGCGGTACGAGCAGTACTTC.

The sample holds one count of this clone. The rearrangement uses TRBV4-3 and TRBJ2-1; a weak D match, TRBD2 (7 bases). The CDR3 length is 16 residues. V was pared by 0 bases and J by 9 bases, with 18 bases between. Germline V gene data show CDR1 as LGHNA and CDR2 as YSLEER. CDR3: CASSQEAVGGPVEQFF. For the CDR3, the DNA is TGCGCCAGCAGCCAAGAAGCCGTGGGGGGGCCAGTTGAGCAGTTCTTC.

The chain carries TRBV28 and TRBJ1-3, with D unresolved. Germline values: CDR1 MDHEN, CDR2 SYDVKM. Trimming took off 7 bases at V and 4 bases at J, with 17 bases between the two ends. There are 15 residues in the CDR3. The CDR3 bases are TGTGCCAGCAATGAACGCGGGGATTTCGGAAACACCATATATTTT. It specifies CASNERGDFGNTIYF.

V usage is TRBV27 and J usage is TRBJ1-2, with 9 bases fitting TRBD1. CDR3 size: 13 residues. Losses at the gene ends were 4 bases for V and 5 bases for J; bases not matched to a gene: 2. Germline V gene lookup returns CDR1 MNHEY and CDR2 SMNVEV (reference sequence). The CDR3 nucleotides read TGTGCCAGCAGTTCGGACAGGGGTTATGGCTACACCTTC. Its translation: CASSSDRGYGYTF.

V usage is TRBV28 and J usage is TRBJ2-1, with D perhaps TRBD2 (6 bases). CDR1 is MDHEN and CDR2 is SYDVKM in the germline V gene. The ends were cut back, 5 bases at V and 4 bases at J, with 9 bases in the middle. The CDR3 has 13 amino acids. Here the CDR3 DNA reads TGTGCCAGCAGTCCGGACTATTACAATGAGCAGTTCTTC. Amino acids: CASSPDYYNEQFF.

The chain recombines TRBV7-2 with TRBJ2-7; 8 positions match TRBD2. This CDR3 contains 14 residues. Losses at the gene ends were 5 bases for V and 3 bases for J; bases not matched to a gene: 6. The germline V gene has CDR1 SGHTA and CDR2 FQGNSA. In DNA, the CDR3 is TGTGCCAGCAGCCAGACTACTAGCGGCTACGAGCAGTACTTC. It yields the protein CASSQTTSGYEQYF.